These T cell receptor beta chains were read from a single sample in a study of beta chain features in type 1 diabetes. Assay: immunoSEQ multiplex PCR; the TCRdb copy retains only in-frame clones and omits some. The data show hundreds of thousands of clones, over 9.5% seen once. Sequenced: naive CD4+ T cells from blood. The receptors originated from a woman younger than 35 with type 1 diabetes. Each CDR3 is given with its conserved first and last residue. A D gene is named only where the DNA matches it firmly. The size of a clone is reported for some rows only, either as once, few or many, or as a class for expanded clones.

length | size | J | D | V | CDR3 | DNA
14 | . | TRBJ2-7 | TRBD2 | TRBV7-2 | CASSPGRASNEQYF | TGTGCCAGCAGTCCTGGGAGGGCCTCCAACGAGCAGTACTTC
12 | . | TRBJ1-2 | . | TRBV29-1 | CSSRSGVYGYTF | TGCAGTTCCAGGTCGGGAGTCTATGGCTACACCTTC
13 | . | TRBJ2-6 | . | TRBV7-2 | CASSLQGAGVLTF | TGTGCCAGCAGCTTACAGGGCGCTGGTGTCCTGACTTTC
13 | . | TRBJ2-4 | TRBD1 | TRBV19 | CASSIQRDRDIYF | TGTGCCAGTAGTATACAGAGGGACAGGGATATCTACTTC
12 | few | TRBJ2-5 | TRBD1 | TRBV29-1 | CSAASTGETQYF | TGCAGCGCGGCTTCGACAGGGGAGACCCAGTACTTC
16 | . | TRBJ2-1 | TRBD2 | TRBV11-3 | CASSPRLATKSDEQFF | TGTGCCAGCAGCCCTCGACTAGCGACAAAGAGTGATGAGCAGTTCTTC
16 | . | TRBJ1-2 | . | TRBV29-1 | CSVESPGSSPYYGYTF | TGCAGCGTTGAAAGTCCGGGTTCCTCCCCCTACTATGGCTACACCTTC
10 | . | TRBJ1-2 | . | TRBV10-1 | CASSLSGYTF | TGCGCCAGCAGTTTGAGTGGCTACACCTTC
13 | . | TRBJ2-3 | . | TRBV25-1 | CASTSGSGDTQYF | TGTGCCAGCACTTCGGGATCCGGAGATACGCAGTATTTT
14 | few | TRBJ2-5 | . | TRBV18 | CASSPPFSQETQYF | TGTGCCAGCTCACCACCGTTCAGCCAAGAGACCCAGTACTTC
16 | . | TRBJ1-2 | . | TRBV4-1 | CASSQGSGDGNNGYTF | TGCGCCAGCAGCCAAGGGAGCGGGGACGGCAACAATGGCTACACCTTC
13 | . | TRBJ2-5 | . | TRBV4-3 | CASSPPGLETQYF | TGCGCCAGCAGCCCTCCGGGTCTGGAGACCCAGTACTTC
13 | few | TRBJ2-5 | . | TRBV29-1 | CSGSGSIRETQYF | TGCAGCGGGTCGGGGAGCATACGAGAGACCCAGTACTTC
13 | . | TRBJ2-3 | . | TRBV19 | CASSRGGTDTQYF | TGTGCCAGTAGTAGGGGGGGCACAGATACGCAGTATTTT
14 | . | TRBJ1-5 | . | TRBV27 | CASNLYPARQPQHF | TGTGCCAGCAACTTATACCCCGCGCGGCAGCCCCAGCATTTT
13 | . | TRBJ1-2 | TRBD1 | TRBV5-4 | CASSRQGAEGYTF | TGTGCCAGCAGCCGACAGGGGGCCGAGGGCTACACCTTC
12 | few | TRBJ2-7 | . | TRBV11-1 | CASRGGGSEQYF | TGTGCCAGCAGGGGAGGGGGTTCCGAGCAGTACTTC
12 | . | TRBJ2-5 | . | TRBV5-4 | CASSRSEETQYF | TGTGCCAGCAGCCGGTCGGAAGAGACCCAGTACTTC
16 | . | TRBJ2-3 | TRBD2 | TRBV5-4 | CASSARLAVSTDTQYF | TGTGCCAGCAGCGCGCGACTAGCGGTTTCCACAGATACGCAGTATTTT
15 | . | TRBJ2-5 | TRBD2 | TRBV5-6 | CASSQGLAGKETQYF | TGTGCCAGCAGCCAAGGACTAGCGGGGAAAGAGACCCAGTACTTC
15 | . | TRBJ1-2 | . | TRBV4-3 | CASSAGSSGHYGYTF | TGCGCCAGCAGTGCTGGGAGTTCGGGCCACTATGGCTACACCTTC
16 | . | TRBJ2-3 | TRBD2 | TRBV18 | CASSPGLAGPSDTQYF | TGTGCCAGCTCACCAGGACTAGCGGGGCCCTCAGATACGCAGTATTTT
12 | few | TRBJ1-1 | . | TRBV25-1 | CATSQENTEAFF | TGTGCCACGAGTCAGGAGAACACTGAAGCTTTCTTT
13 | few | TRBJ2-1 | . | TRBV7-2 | CASSPYGDNKQFF | TGTGCCAGCAGCCCCTATGGGGACAATAAGCAGTTCTTC
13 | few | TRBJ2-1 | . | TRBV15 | CATSRDRGYEQFF | TGTGCCACCAGCAGAGATCGGGGGTATGAGCAGTTCTTC
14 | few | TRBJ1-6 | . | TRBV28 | CASRLAGRISPLHF | TGTGCCAGCAGATTGGCAGGGAGGATTTCACCCCTCCACTTT
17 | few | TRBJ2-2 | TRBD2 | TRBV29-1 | CSVRGLAGGPYTGELFF | TGCAGCGTTCGCGGACTAGCGGGAGGGCCCTACACCGGGGAGCTGTTTTTT
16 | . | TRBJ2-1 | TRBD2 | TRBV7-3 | CASSLRPSGLYNEQFF | TGTGCCAGCAGCTTAAGACCTAGCGGTCTATACAATGAGCAGTTCTTC
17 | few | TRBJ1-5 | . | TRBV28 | CASTYRRGALSNQPQHF | TGTGCCAGCACCTATCGCCGGGGTGCGCTTAGCAATCAGCCCCAGCATTTT
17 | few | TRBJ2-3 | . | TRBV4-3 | CASSQSPLGGRTDTQYF | TGCGCCAGCAGCCAAAGCCCCCTGGGGGGTCGCACAGATACGCAGTATTTT
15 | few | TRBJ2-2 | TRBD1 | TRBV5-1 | CASSLDRGLAGELFF | TGCGCCAGCAGCTTGGACAGGGGGCTGGCCGGGGAGCTGTTTTTT
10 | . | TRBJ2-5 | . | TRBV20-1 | CSAALETQYF | TGCAGTGCGGCTCTAGAGACCCAGTACTTC
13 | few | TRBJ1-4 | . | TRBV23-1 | CASSPPPTEKLFF | TGCGCCAGCAGCCCCCCACCTACTGAAAAACTGTTTTTT
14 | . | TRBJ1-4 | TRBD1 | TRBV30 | CAWSKQGADEKLFF | TGTGCCTGGAGTAAACAGGGGGCGGATGAAAAACTGTTTTTT
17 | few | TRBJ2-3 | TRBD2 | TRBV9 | CASSVGPSGRASDTQYF | TGTGCCAGCAGCGTAGGTCCTAGCGGGAGGGCCTCGGATACGCAGTATTTT
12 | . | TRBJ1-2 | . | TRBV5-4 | CASSLFPGGYTF | TGTGCCAGCAGCTTGTTTCCCGGGGGCTACACCTTC
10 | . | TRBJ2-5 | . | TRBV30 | CAWGRVEQYF | TGTGCCTGGGGGAGAGTGGAGCAGTACTTC
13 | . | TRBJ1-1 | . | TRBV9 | CASSVAGTTEAFF | TGTGCCAGCAGCGTAGCCGGGACAACTGAAGCTTTCTTT
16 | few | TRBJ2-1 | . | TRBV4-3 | CASSQDAAGARNEQFF | TGCGCCAGCAGCCAAGATGCCGCGGGGGCCAGGAATGAGCAGTTCTTC
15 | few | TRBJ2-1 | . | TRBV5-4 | CASSFRLSSYNEQFF | TGTGCCAGCAGCTTCAGGCTGAGCTCCTACAATGAGCAGTTCTTC
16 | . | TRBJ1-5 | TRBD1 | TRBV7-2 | CASSLDRGTSNQPQHF | TGTGCCAGCAGCTTGGACAGGGGAACCTCCAATCAGCCCCAGCATTTT
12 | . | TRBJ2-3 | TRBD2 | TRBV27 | CASNQSGRTQYF | TGTGCCAGCAACCAAAGCGGGAGAACGCAGTATTTT
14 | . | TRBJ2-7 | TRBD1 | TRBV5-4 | CASSWRNRGHEQYF | TGTGCCAGCAGCTGGCGCAACAGGGGCCACGAGCAGTACTTC
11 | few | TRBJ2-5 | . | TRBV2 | CASRGPETQYF | TGTGCCAGCAGGGGGCCGGAGACCCAGTACTTC